This is a list of T cell receptor beta chains from one sample in a study of T cells in Graves' hyperthyroidism and ophthalmopathy. Each CDR3 protein gets one entry after TCRdb re-called the multiplex PCR reads with MiXCR. The sample includes some 510,000 distinct CDR3 sequences, less than 25% seen only once; the top ten take about 30%. The specimen was blood. These receptors all stem from a man aged 18 to 35 with Graves' hyperthyroidism. Both conserved end residues are trimmed from each CDR3. Each record gives: J gene, D gene, V gene, clone size, CDR3 protein. D genes are given only for firm matches. Not every row has a clone size; where given, it reads once, few, many or a size class.

J gene: TRBJ2-7
D gene: .
V gene: TRBV28
clone size: many
CDR3 protein: ASSPDRGGGEQY

J gene: TRBJ2-7
D gene: .
V gene: TRBV6-5
clone size: once
CDR3 protein: ASSYSVRGLTYEQY

J gene: TRBJ2-5
D gene: TRBD1
V gene: TRBV6-1
clone size: many
CDR3 protein: ASSSPGTGDETQY

J gene: TRBJ1-1
D gene: .
V gene: TRBV27
clone size: many
CDR3 protein: ASSLTTVTEAF

J gene: TRBJ2-5
D gene: TRBD2
V gene: TRBV5-1
clone size: few
CDR3 protein: ASSWGTTEETQY

J gene: TRBJ2-2
D gene: .
V gene: TRBV24-1
clone size: few
CDR3 protein: ATRATENTGELF

J gene: TRBJ1-5
D gene: .
V gene: TRBV6-1
clone size: many
CDR3 protein: ASMKAIGGQPQH

J gene: TRBJ1-1
D gene: .
V gene: TRBV3-1
clone size: few
CDR3 protein: ASSQDFAGSTTEAF

J gene: TRBJ1-3
D gene: .
V gene: TRBV9
clone size: many
CDR3 protein: ASSVSRDTSGNTIY

J gene: TRBJ1-1
D gene: .
V gene: TRBV29-1
clone size: few
CDR3 protein: SQAPLERTEAF

J gene: TRBJ2-7
D gene: .
V gene: TRBV27
clone size: few
CDR3 protein: ASRGGVTYEQY

J gene: TRBJ1-1
D gene: .
V gene: TRBV6-1
clone size: many
CDR3 protein: ASSEVLGNTEAF

J gene: TRBJ1-2
D gene: .
V gene: TRBV15
clone size: .
CDR3 protein: ATSRVQGDYGYT

J gene: TRBJ1-5
D gene: .
V gene: TRBV19
clone size: many
CDR3 protein: ASSSSRKHQPQH

J gene: TRBJ1-5
D gene: .
V gene: TRBV11-2
clone size: few
CDR3 protein: ASRPSAGSNQPQH

J gene: TRBJ2-4
D gene: TRBD1
V gene: TRBV28
clone size: many
CDR3 protein: ATTGGNEWRSKNIQY

J gene: TRBJ1-2
D gene: .
V gene: TRBV3-1
clone size: few
CDR3 protein: ASSQGPGPTMTFYT

J gene: TRBJ2-5
D gene: .
V gene: TRBV28
clone size: many
CDR3 protein: ASSFEGGYQETQY

J gene: TRBJ1-1
D gene: .
V gene: TRBV12-3/TRBV12-4
clone size: once
CDR3 protein: ASSLGQFRENTEAF

J gene: TRBJ2-7
D gene: TRBD1
V gene: TRBV5-5
clone size: .
CDR3 protein: ASSTNRGLTYEQY

J gene: TRBJ1-5
D gene: TRBD1
V gene: TRBV20-1
clone size: many
CDR3 protein: SAGTGVDNQPQH

J gene: TRBJ1-6
D gene: .
V gene: TRBV6-1
clone size: .
CDR3 protein: ASSEAAGDSPLH

J gene: TRBJ2-5
D gene: TRBD1
V gene: TRBV28
clone size: many
CDR3 protein: ASSLSGTGEETQY

J gene: TRBJ2-5
D gene: .
V gene: TRBV7-9
clone size: many
CDR3 protein: ASSTDSTETQY

J gene: TRBJ1-1
D gene: .
V gene: TRBV15
clone size: few
CDR3 protein: ATSNGWASMNTEAF

J gene: TRBJ2-5
D gene: .
V gene: TRBV19
clone size: many
CDR3 protein: ASSPKNRGLETQY

J gene: TRBJ2-5
D gene: .
V gene: TRBV24-1
clone size: many
CDR3 protein: ATSEWSPHGETQY

J gene: TRBJ1-5
D gene: .
V gene: TRBV11-2
clone size: many
CDR3 protein: ASSLVFGASNQPQH

J gene: TRBJ1-5
D gene: .
V gene: TRBV5-5
clone size: many
CDR3 protein: ASNLGQPQH

J gene: TRBJ1-2
D gene: TRBD1
V gene: TRBV6-1
clone size: many
CDR3 protein: ASRKDPYGQGVYGYT

J gene: TRBJ1-1
D gene: .
V gene: TRBV19
clone size: many
CDR3 protein: ASSPDIAGTEAF

J gene: TRBJ1-2
D gene: .
V gene: TRBV30
clone size: many
CDR3 protein: AWSRHLVGELYGYT

J gene: TRBJ2-5
D gene: .
V gene: TRBV28
clone size: .
CDR3 protein: ATRGNGKETQY

J gene: TRBJ1-6
D gene: .
V gene: TRBV12-3/TRBV12-4
clone size: many
CDR3 protein: ASSSRNSPLH

J gene: TRBJ1-1
D gene: .
V gene: TRBV2
clone size: many
CDR3 protein: ASRGHGAF

J gene: TRBJ1-1
D gene: .
V gene: TRBV24-1
clone size: many
CDR3 protein: ATSDKAF

J gene: TRBJ2-5
D gene: .
V gene: TRBV11-2
clone size: .
CDR3 protein: ASRRGTGGGPETQY

J gene: TRBJ2-2
D gene: TRBD2
V gene: TRBV19
clone size: many
CDR3 protein: ASLRGGGTGELF

J gene: TRBJ2-5
D gene: TRBD2
V gene: TRBV12-3/TRBV12-4
clone size: many
CDR3 protein: ASSLEAGASRETQY

J gene: TRBJ2-7
D gene: .
V gene: TRBV6-5
clone size: many
CDR3 protein: ASSLGVGITYEQY

J gene: TRBJ2-7
D gene: .
V gene: TRBV5-1
clone size: many
CDR3 protein: ASSLAGVPYEQY

J gene: TRBJ1-1
D gene: .
V gene: TRBV12-3/TRBV12-4
clone size: few
CDR3 protein: ASSPDRRLMNTEAF

J gene: TRBJ1-2
D gene: .
V gene: TRBV19
clone size: many
CDR3 protein: ASSAARGYGYT

J gene: TRBJ1-1
D gene: .
V gene: TRBV29-1
clone size: many
CDR3 protein: SVAVWGTEAF

J gene: TRBJ2-7
D gene: .
V gene: TRBV4-1
clone size: few
CDR3 protein: ASSQVDLTYEQY